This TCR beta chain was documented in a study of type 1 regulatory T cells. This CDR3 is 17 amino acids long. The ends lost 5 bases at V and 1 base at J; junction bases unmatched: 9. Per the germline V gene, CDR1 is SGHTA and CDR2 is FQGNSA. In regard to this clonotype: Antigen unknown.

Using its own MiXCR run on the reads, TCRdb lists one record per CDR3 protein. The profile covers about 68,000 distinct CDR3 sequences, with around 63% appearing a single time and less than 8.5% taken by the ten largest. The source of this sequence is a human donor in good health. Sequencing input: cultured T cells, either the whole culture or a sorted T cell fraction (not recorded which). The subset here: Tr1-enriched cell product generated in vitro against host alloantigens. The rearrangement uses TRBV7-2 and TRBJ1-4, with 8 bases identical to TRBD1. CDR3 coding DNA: TGTGCCAGCAGCAAATCCGGACAGGGCGTAACTAATGAAAAACTGTTTTTT. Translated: CASSKSGQGVTNEKLFF. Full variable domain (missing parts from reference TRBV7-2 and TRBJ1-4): GAGVSQSPSNKVTEKGKDVELRCDPISGHTALYWYRQSLGQGLEFLIYFQGNSAPDKSGLPSDRFSAERTGGSVSTLTIQRTQQEDSAVYLCASSKSGQGVTNEKLFFGSGTQLSVL.